The 27 T cell receptor beta chains presented below share a single source sample, sequenced in a study of blood T cell repertoires in COVID-19. TCRdb keeps only in-frame clones here, not all; method: immunoSEQ multiplex PCR. The data contain 98,000 or so clones, 85% to 90% of them singletons. Sequenced material: peripheral blood. The receptors come from a woman in her sixties or seventies in a cohort sampled during active or convalescent COVID-19.

To note about this clone: In the same sample, other DNA sequences code for this CDR3. This chain connects TRBV3-1 (or the pseudogene TRBV3-2) to TRBJ1-1, with 7 bases lining up with TRBD1. Trimming cost V 4 bases and J 4 bases; bases outside gene matches: 3. This CDR3 comprises 13 residues. Germline assignment: CDR1 LGHDT and CDR2 YNNKEL (reference sequence). The CDR3 here is CASSRAGGTEAFF. Here the CDR3 DNA reads TGTGCCAGCAGCCGCGCAGGGGGCACTGAAGCTTTCTTT.

The V call is TRBV3-1 (or the pseudogene TRBV3-2), the J call TRBJ2-1; 7 bases are shared with TRBD2. The germline CDR1 and CDR2 sequences are LGHDT and YNNKEL (reference sequence). V dropped 4 bases and J dropped 7; count of bases not matched to a gene: 16. CDR3 length: 17 residues. For the CDR3, the DNA is TGTGCCAGCAGCCCCTATCAAGGGGCGGGAGTTGGGAATGAGCAGTTCTTC. Translating it yields CASSPYQGAGVGNEQFF.

The chain is built from TRBV9 and TRBJ2-7; D is perhaps TRBD1 (5 bases). Germline V CDR1 and CDR2: SGDLS, YYNGEE. The CDR3 runs to 15 residues. V was trimmed by 0 bases and J by 0 bases, leaving 10 bases between them. The CDR3 loop is CASSVAPGYSYEQYF. For the CDR3, the DNA is TGTGCCAGCAGCGTAGCCCCAGGGTACTCCTACGAGCAGTACTTC.

The chain couples TRBV4-1 to TRBJ2-7; D is possibly TRBD1 (5 bases). Germline V CDR1 and CDR2: MGHRA, YSYEKL. The V end lost 1 base, the J end lost 5 bases, and 18 bases lay between the germline ends. This CDR3 is 16 amino acids long. In DNA form, the CDR3 reads TGCGCCAGCAGCCAAGTGGGTAGCAGGGCGCGGCACGAGCAGTACTTC. Protein: CASSQVGSRARHEQYF.

This chain joins TRBV18 and TRBJ1-5, with TRBD1 as a possible D gene (6 bases). The CDR3 loop spans 15 amino acids. The V gene lost 6 bases and the J gene lost 2 bases, with 14 bases spanning the gap. The germline V gene encodes CDR1 KGHSH and CDR2 LQKENI. For the CDR3, the DNA is TGTGCCAGCTCCAGTAACAGGGTTGGCAATCAGCCCCAGCATTTT. Protein product: CASSSNRVGNQPQHF. Using reference TRBV18 and TRBJ1-5 for the parts outside the CDR3, the full variable domain is NAGVMQNPRHLVRRRGQEARLRCSPMKGHSHVYWYRQLPEEGLKFMVYLQKENIIDESGMPKERFSAEFPKEGPSILRIQQVVRGDSAAYFCASSSNRVGNQPQHFGDGTRLSIL.

The gene calls are TRBV30 and TRBJ2-3; D perhaps matches TRBD2 (5 bases). V lost 5 bases and J 3 bases, leaving 12 bases between the germline ends. From germline, CDR1 is GTSNPN and CDR2 SVGIG (reference sequence). The CDR3 is made up of 13 amino acids. This chain's CDR3 is CAWVEGGTDTQYF. CDR3 in DNA: TGTGCCTGGGTAGAGGGCGGGACAGATACGCAGTATTTT.

Comments on this clone: The sample holds other DNA sequences that translate to the same CDR3. This chain uses TRBV9 with TRBJ2-5, with 7 positions matching TRBD1. The CDR3 length is 14 residues. Unmatched junction bases numbered 4, after V lost 0 bases and J lost 5 bases. Germline V gene lookup returns CDR1 SGDLS and CDR2 YYNGEE. CDR3 in amino acids: CASSVEGGRETQYF. Written as DNA, the CDR3 is TGTGCCAGCAGCGTAGAAGGGGGCCGGGAGACCCAGTACTTC.

J is TRBJ1-1 and V is TRBV19; D not certain. This CDR3 has 12 amino acids. CDR1 and CDR2 (germline): LNHDA, SQIVND (reference sequence). The V end lost 4 bases, the J end lost 10 bases, and 13 bases lay between the germline ends. This CDR3 is CASSTSGRSAFF. In DNA form, the CDR3 reads TGTGCCAGTAGTACCTCCGGGAGATCAGCTTTCTTT.

This clone was counted once. The rearrangement links TRBV19 to TRBJ1-3; D might be TRBD1 (6 bases). Trimming removed 4 bases at V and 0 bases at J, with 13 bases between. Germline CDR1 reads LNHDA; CDR2 reads SQIVND (reference sequence). The CDR3 has 16 amino acids. The CDR3 loop reads CASSRGGSPSGNTIYF. Written as DNA, the CDR3 is TGTGCCAGTAGTAGGGGGGGCTCCCCCTCTGGAAACACCATATATTTT. The variable domain in full, with the rest retrieved from reference TRBV19 and TRBJ1-3, is DGGITQSPKYLFRKEGQNVTLSCEQNLNHDAMYWYRQDPGQGLRLIYYSQIVNDFQKGDIAEGYSVSREKKESFPLTVTSAQKNPTAFYLCASSRGGSPSGNTIYFGEGSWLTVV.

This clone appeared a few times. The rearrangement joins TRBV19 to TRBJ1-5, with 10 bases identical to TRBD1. V gave up 2 bases and J gave up 7 bases; unmatched junction bases: 11. CDR3 length equals 17 residues. The germline gives CDR1 LNHDA, CDR2 SQIVND (reference sequence). The CDR3 nucleotides read TGTGCCAGTAGTATATGGGGGACAGGGGATTCGAGGCAGCCCCAGCATTTT. The encoded protein is CASSIWGTGDSRQPQHF.

Only a few counts were recorded for this clone. The rearrangement uses TRBV20-1 and TRBJ1-2, with 10 bases lining up with TRBD1. This CDR3 region has 13 residues. J was trimmed by 8 bases and V by 4 bases; bases with no gene match: 7. Germline loops: CDR1 DFQATT, CDR2 SNEGSKA (reference sequence). The CDR3 DNA reads as TGCAGTGCTACTGACAGGGGGCGCCGGGGCTACACCTTC. This codes for CSATDRGRRGYTF.

The chain joins TRBV3-1 (or the pseudogene TRBV3-2) to TRBJ1-1; D call uncertain. Trimming pared 3 bases from V and 0 bases from J, leaving 8 bases between. The CDR3 is made up of 14 amino acids. Per the germline V gene, CDR1 is LGHDT and CDR2 is YNNKEL (reference sequence). The CDR3 region has the DNA TGTGCCAGCAGCCATGTGACATTGAACACTGAAGCTTTCTTT. As protein: CASSHVTLNTEAFF.

DNA of the CDR3: TGTGCCAGCAGCGGGGGACAGGTTAATGAAAAACTGTTTTTT. It codes for CASSGGQVNEKLFF. The gene calls are TRBV9 and TRBJ1-4; 8 nucleotides agree with TRBD1. The CDR3 spans 14 residues. Germline-derived CDR1 and CDR2 are SGDLS and YYNGEE. V lost 3 bases, J lost 4 bases, and 2 bases stayed unmatched.

Note on this clone: Within the sample, other DNA sequences also encode this same CDR3. V is TRBV5-1 and J is TRBJ1-5, with 9 bases lining up with TRBD1. Trimming took 4 bases from V and 7 from J; bases not matched to a gene: 6. Germline V lookup: CDR1 SGHRS, CDR2 YFSETQ. This CDR3 has 14 residues. The CDR3 spells CASSPGQGGQPQHF. The CDR3 coding sequence is TGCGCCAGCAGCCCGGGACAGGGTGGACAGCCCCAGCATTTT.

This chain connects TRBV7-6 to TRBJ2-1, with TRBD2 matching over 11 bases. The CDR3 is 15 amino acids. V was clipped by 5 bases and J by 4 bases; unmatched bases: 4. From germline, CDR1 is SGHVS and CDR2 FNYEAQ. The CDR3 reads CASSASGGNYNEQFF. The CDR3 DNA sequence: TGTGCCAGCAGCGCTAGCGGGGGGAATTACAATGAGCAGTTCTTC.

The chain employs TRBV11-2 and TRBJ2-5; D is possibly TRBD2 (6 bases). The germline V gene has CDR1 SGHAT and CDR2 FQNNGV. The CDR3 loop spans 15 amino acids. The V end lost 5 bases, the J end lost 1 base, and 14 bases lay between the germline ends. The CDR3 sequence is CASSRQPGLQETQYF. CDR3 in DNA: TGTGCCAGCAGCCGTCAGCCGGGACTCCAAGAGACCCAGTACTTC.

This chain uses TRBV29-1 with TRBJ1-1; D remains unclear. The CDR3 totals 11 residues. Trimming removed 5 bases at V and 4 bases at J, with 8 bases between. The germline V gene has CDR1 SQVTM and CDR2 ANQGSEA. CDR3 DNA sequence: TGCAGCGTTTGGGAGGGCACTGAAGCTTTCTTT. Translation gives CSVWEGTEAFF. Looking up the rest from reference TRBV29-1 and TRBJ1-1 gives the full variable domain: SAVISQKPSRDICQRGTSLTIQCQVDSQVTMMFWYRQQPGQSLTLIATANQGSEATYESGFVIDKFPISRPNLTFSTLTVSNMSPEDSSIYLCSVWEGTEAFFGQGTRLTVV.

The chain joins TRBV3-1 (or the pseudogene TRBV3-2) to TRBJ1-6; TRBD1 matches at 9 bases. Germline V gives CDR1 LGHDT, CDR2 YNNKEL (reference sequence). V trimming: 1 base; J trimming: 9 bases; junction bases outside the gene matches: 4. This CDR3 comprises 15 residues. CDR3 DNA sequence: TGTGCCAGCAGCCAAGGGGGACAGGGCAGTTCACCCCTCCACTTT. This gives the protein CASSQGGQGSSPLHF.

This rearrangement joins TRBV11-2 to TRBJ2-7; perhaps TRBD1 as D (6 bases). Trimming left V 4 bases short and J 0 bases short, with 19 bases between. This CDR3 region has 17 residues. The germline V gene has CDR1 SGHAT and CDR2 FQNNGV. CDR3 sequence (DNA): TGTGCCAGCAGCTCTCTGGGGGCCAGGCCAAACTCCTACGAGCAGTACTTC. The encoded protein is CASSSLGARPNSYEQYF.

This clone was seen only a few times. In DNA, the CDR3 is TGTGCCAGCAGATGGGACAGGGTGGCTGGAAACACCATATATTTT. Its translation: CASRWDRVAGNTIYF. The chain combines TRBV28 with TRBJ1-3, with 9 positions matching TRBD1. V shed 6 bases, J shed 2 bases, and the junction held 5 bases outside the gene matches. Germline CDR1 MDHEN, CDR2 SYDVKM. The CDR3 has 15 amino acids.

This rearrangement joins TRBV29-1 to TRBJ2-3, with D uncertain. Germline CDR1 is SQVTM and CDR2 is ANQGSEA. This CDR3 has 10 residues. V gave up 5 bases and J gave up 5 bases, with 5 bases separating them. CDR3 protein: CSVRVDTQYF. The CDR3, as DNA: TGCAGCGTTCGGGTAGATACGCAGTATTTT.

This clone appeared a few times. Within the sample, other DNA sequences also encode this same CDR3. The V gene is TRBV7-9, the J gene TRBJ2-5, with D uncertain. Trimming removed 1 base at V and 1 base at J, with 7 bases between. Germline CDR1 reads SEHNR; CDR2 reads FQNEAQ (reference sequence). The CDR3 is 14 residues long. The CDR3: CASSLGGGQETQYF. The CDR3 DNA sequence: TGTGCCAGCAGCTTAGGAGGCGGCCAAGAGACCCAGTACTTC.

The chain employs TRBV6-1 and TRBJ1-6; tentatively, D is TRBD1 (5 bases). Germline lookup yields CDR1 MNHNS and CDR2 SASEGT. The V end lost 1 base, the J end lost 7 bases, and 17 bases lay between the germline ends. This CDR3 has 17 residues. Here the CDR3 reads CASSEENPGLRNSPLHF. Written as DNA, the CDR3 is TGTGCCAGCAGTGAAGAGAACCCGGGACTCCGAAATTCACCCCTCCACTTT.

The chain carries TRBV12-3 or TRBV12-4 and TRBJ1-2, with 9 positions matching TRBD1. V was pared by 5 bases and J by 8 bases, with 6 bases of the junction left unmatched. The CDR3 has 13 residues. CDR3 sequence (DNA): TGTGCCAGCAGTGCGGACAGGGGATGGGGCTACACCTTC. This translates into CASSADRGWGYTF.

The V gene is TRBV2, the J gene TRBJ1-5; maybe TRBD1 (5 bases). This CDR3 is built from 14 residues. With 1 base removed from V and 7 bases from J, the gap between germline ends came to 11 bases. Germline V gene data show CDR1 as SNHLY and CDR2 as FYNNEI. The DNA of the CDR3 is TGTGCCAGCAGTGAAGGGGCAGGGCGGCAGCCCCAGCATTTT. Its translation is CASSEGAGRQPQHF.

The V gene is TRBV19, the J gene TRBJ1-2, with 8 positions matching TRBD1. CDR3 length: 13 residues. Germline trimming cut 6 bases from V and 6 bases from J; bases unmatched to any gene: 6. CDR1 is LNHDA, CDR2 SQIVND, per germline (reference sequence). The CDR3 nucleotides are TGTGCCAGTAGCTCCGGGACAGGTGATGGCTACACCTTC. This gives the protein CASSSGTGDGYTF.

The chain carries TRBV9 and TRBJ1-1; D not resolved. V was shortened by 0 bases and J by 11 bases, with 14 bases between the two germline ends. Per germline, CDR1 SGDLS and CDR2 YYNGEE. CDR3 size: 13 residues. The CDR3 DNA is TGTGCCAGCAGCGTAGGGGTGATGGAGCGGGCTTTCTTT. This sequence encodes CASSVGVMERAFF.